This is a list of T cell receptor beta chains from one sample in a study of OX40 agonist ivuxolimab in advanced cancers. Assay used: immunoSEQ multiplex PCR; TCRdb lists only in-frame clones, some missing. The sample holds roughly 10,000 clones, 88% seen once. The material sequenced was CD4+ or CD8+ T cells sorted from blood, taken in a trial of the OX40 agonist ivuxolimab. These receptors were obtained from an adult with an advanced solid tumor such as melanoma, head and neck, liver or kidney cancer. CDR3s include the opening cysteine and the closing phenylalanine or tryptophan. D genes are given only for firm matches.

V	D	J	CDR3
TRBV6-6	TRBD1	TRBJ2-5	CASSLQGKGEETQYF
TRBV7-6	.	TRBJ1-1	CASSHSPGEAFF
TRBV7-9	TRBD1	TRBJ2-7	CASSFFPGQGAYEQYF
TRBV18	.	TRBJ1-2	CASSPGGANYGYTF
TRBV5-1	.	TRBJ1-1	CASSLATGIMYTEAFF
TRBV30	.	TRBJ1-5	CAWSPDSNQPQHF
TRBV11-2	.	TRBJ2-2	CASSPMGLRTGELFF
TRBV7-8	.	TRBJ2-7	CASSLAYGVSEQYF
TRBV9	TRBD1	TRBJ1-3	CASSEGQGTGNTIYF
TRBV4-3	TRBD1	TRBJ2-1	CASSPSPGGVENEQFF
TRBV15	.	TRBJ2-1	CATSRSRNNEQFF
TRBV5-5	TRBD1	TRBJ1-5	CASSPRTGGSEPQHF
TRBV7-6	.	TRBJ1-2	CASSLVGSGGGYTF
TRBV7-9	.	TRBJ2-1	CASSKGGLPRFF
TRBV27	TRBD1	TRBJ1-5	CASSHRQGNSNQPQHF
TRBV25-1	.	TRBJ2-7	CASSGNEQYF
TRBV6-5	TRBD2	TRBJ2-7	CASSSGTSGSYEQYF
TRBV11-2	TRBD2	TRBJ2-1	CARPGGLDNEQFF
TRBV30	.	TRBJ1-2	CAWSPTGWADGYTF
TRBV9	.	TRBJ2-2	CASSEDTGELFF
TRBV9	TRBD1	TRBJ1-3	CASSPRDRLGAGNTIYF
TRBV7-9	.	TRBJ2-5	CASSPPTGLEETQYF
TRBV19	TRBD2	TRBJ2-7	CASSSPIAGGDYEQYF
TRBV2	.	TRBJ1-5	CASSEGVQLGNQPQHF
TRBV5-6	.	TRBJ1-5	CASSGDGGNQPQHF
TRBV27	.	TRBJ2-3	CASSSDLMPTGDTQYF
TRBV7-2	TRBD1	TRBJ2-2	CASSLDGTGMEELFF
TRBV11-2	.	TRBJ2-5	CASSFFGDRRETQYF
TRBV27	TRBD1	TRBJ1-1	CASRTGLNTEAFF
TRBV6-1	.	TRBJ2-1	CASSEEVNGSEQFF
TRBV28	TRBD1	TRBJ2-7	CASSFIGDRGSYEQYF